These 19 T cell receptor beta chains share one sample of origin, sequenced in a study of identical twins. TCRdb re-called the 5' RACE reads through MiXCR, storing one row per CDR3 protein. In the table there are some 320,000 distinct CDR3 sequences, about 12% of which are singletons. The same data also went into a second study, on yellow fever vaccine responses in identical twins.

The material sequenced was CD8+ T cells sorted from blood. The receptors were sampled from a woman aged 18-30 years in good health.

J is TRBJ2-3 and V is TRBV7-9; 7 nucleotides line up with TRBD1. Germline assignment: CDR1 SEHNR and CDR2 FQNEAQ (reference sequence). V was pared by 5 bases and J by 4 bases, with 15 bases of the junction left unmatched. CDR3 length equals 17 residues. The CDR3 protein is CASSPPLAQGQADTQYF. For the CDR3, the DNA is TGTGCCAGCAGCCCCCCACTGGCACAGGGGCAGGCAGATACGCAGTATTTT. Drawing the rest from reference TRBV7-9 and TRBJ2-3, the complete variable domain is DTGVSQNPRHKITKRGQNVTFRCDPISEHNRLYWYRQTLGQGPEFLTYFQNEAQLEKSRLLSDRFSAERPKGSFSTLEIQRTEQGDSAMYLCASSPPLAQGQADTQYFGPGTRLTVL.

The chain uses TRBV6-2 or TRBV6-3 and TRBJ2-7, with TRBD2 matching 7 bases. Unmatched junction bases numbered 11, after V lost 5 bases and J lost 7 bases. From germline, CDR1 is MNHEY and CDR2 SVGEGT. CDR3 length: 14 residues. The CDR3 reads CASSRTHSGPEQYV. In DNA form, the CDR3 reads TGTGCCAGCAGTCGTACCCATAGCGGGCCTGAGCAGTACGTC.

This clonotype was counted at least ten times. This chain uses TRBV4-1 with TRBJ2-7; no clear D. The CDR3 loop spans 13 amino acids. The V gene's germline CDR1 is MGHRA and CDR2 YSYEKL. V gave up 0 bases and J gave up 1 base, with 4 bases separating them. CDR3 protein: CASSQDGSYEQYF. The CDR3 DNA sequence: TGCGCCAGCAGCCAAGACGGATCCTACGAGCAGTACTTC.

This clonotype was picked up many times. V gene TRBV12-3 or TRBV12-4 combines with J gene TRBJ2-1; D is possibly TRBD2 (5 bases). CDR3 length: 14 amino acids. Trimming shortened V by 6 bases and J by 6 bases, and 15 bases separated the two germline ends. CDR3 in amino acids: CASSLVRTPNEQFF. CDR3 nucleotide sequence: TGTGCCAGCAGCTTGGTCCGGACTCCCAATGAGCAGTTCTTC.

This clonotype was recorded a few times. J is TRBJ2-5 and V is TRBV5-1; TRBD2 might be the D (6 bases). CDR3 size: 14 residues. The ends were cut back, 3 bases at V and 5 bases at J, with 14 bases in the middle. CDR1 is SGHRS, CDR2 YFSETQ, per germline. In nucleotides, the CDR3 is TGCGCCAGCAGCTCGGAGGGCAAATGGGAGACCCAGTACTTC. Its protein is CASSSEGKWETQYF.

This clonotype was found many times. The rearrangement links TRBV27 to TRBJ2-5; 7 nucleotides line up with TRBD2. Germline-derived CDR1 and CDR2 are MNHEY and SMNVEV (reference sequence). V shed 1 base and J 5 bases; nucleotides not matched to a gene: 1. The CDR3 sequence is 13 residues long. CDR3 loop: CASSLWGGETQYF. The CDR3 coding sequence is TGTGCCAGCAGTTTATGGGGGGGTGAGACCCAGTACTTC.

This clonotype showed up many times. The CDR3 bases are TGTGCCAGCAGTTTGTTTGAGGCTCGATCCCAAGAGACCCAGTACTTC. This sequence encodes CASSLFEARSQETQYF. V usage is TRBV28 and J usage is TRBJ2-5; the D is unclear. Germline loops: CDR1 MDHEN, CDR2 SYDVKM. Trimming removed 3 bases at V and 1 base at J, with 15 bases between. The CDR3 is 16 amino acids.

This clonotype showed up just once. This sequence joins TRBV15 and TRBJ1-2, with a tentative D call TRBD1 (5 bases). Germline lookup yields CDR1 LNHNV and CDR2 YYDKDF (reference sequence). V was clipped by 0 bases and J by 6 bases, with 11 bases between them. CDR3 size: 14 residues. The CDR3 spells CATSRDGGLNGYTF. The CDR3 nucleotides read TGTGCCACCAGCAGAGATGGGGGATTGAATGGCTACACCTTC.

This clonotype was seen a handful of times. V is TRBV13 and J is TRBJ2-7; 11 bases are a match to TRBD2. V dropped 5 bases and J dropped 3; count of bases not matched to a gene: 6. This CDR3 region has 15 residues. Germline assignment: CDR1 PRHDT and CDR2 FYEKMQ (reference sequence). CDR3 loop: CASSEGTSGYYEQYF. CDR3 bases: TGTGCCAGCAGCGAAGGGACTAGCGGCTACTACGAGCAGTACTTC.

This clonotype was picked up a small number of times. J is TRBJ1-3 and V is TRBV15; the D gene is possibly TRBD1 (5 bases). Trimming cost V 3 bases and J 0 bases, with 21 bases left between them. This CDR3 contains 19 residues. Germline V CDR1 and CDR2: LNHNV, YYDKDF (reference sequence). The CDR3 DNA reads as TGTGCCACCAGCAGGAACCCTGAAGGGGACTACCACTCTGGAAACACCATATATTTT. Translation: CATSRNPEGDYHSGNTIYF.

This clonotype occurred a few times. The chain carries TRBV2 and TRBJ2-3; no clear D. Germline assignment: CDR1 SNHLY and CDR2 FYNNEI. Trimming shortened V by 6 bases and J by 3 bases, and 1 base separated the two germline ends. The CDR3 extends over 10 amino acids. The CDR3 reads CASRTDTQYF. As DNA, the CDR3 is TGTGCCAGCAGAACAGATACGCAGTATTTT.

This clonotype has a handful of counts. The CDR3 nucleotides are TGCGCCAGCAGCCAAGATCCTCAGGGCCCCTACGAGCAGTACTTC. Protein product: CASSQDPQGPYEQYF. The gene calls are TRBV4-1 and TRBJ2-7; maybe TRBD1 (5 bases). Germline V gives CDR1 MGHRA, CDR2 YSYEKL. The germline V and J ends were trimmed by 0 bases and 2 bases, with 11 bases remaining between them. This CDR3 spans 15 amino acids.

This chain connects TRBV20-1 to TRBJ1-4; D possibly corresponds to TRBD1 (6 bases). Germline CDR1 and CDR2: DFQATT and SNEGSKA (reference sequence). Trimming pared 6 bases from V and 5 bases from J, leaving 10 bases between. The CDR3 runs to 12 residues. The CDR3 spells CSARDMNEKLFF. In DNA, the CDR3 is TGCAGTGCCCGGGACATGAATGAAAAACTGTTTTTT.

The chain joins TRBV11-2 to TRBJ2-1; D is possibly TRBD1 (5 bases). CDR1 is SGHAT and CDR2 is FQNNGV in the germline V gene. The V gene lost 0 bases and the J gene lost 2 bases, with 17 bases spanning the gap. The CDR3 covers 18 residues. This CDR3 is CASSLDPRQRGAYNEQFF. The CDR3 nucleotides are TGTGCCAGCAGCTTAGATCCCCGACAGCGAGGAGCCTACAATGAGCAGTTCTTC.

V gene TRBV20-1 combines with J gene TRBJ1-1, with D hard to call. The germline V gene has CDR1 DFQATT and CDR2 SNEGSKA (reference sequence). The CDR3 contains 12 residues. The V gene lost 0 bases and the J gene lost 5 bases, with 7 bases spanning the gap. CDR3 sequence: CSARDGRTEAFF. DNA for the CDR3: TGCAGTGCTAGAGACGGGAGGACTGAAGCTTTCTTT.

The J gene is TRBJ2-1, the V gene TRBV7-9; 11 bases are shared with TRBD2. The germline V gene encodes CDR1 SEHNR and CDR2 FQNEAQ (reference sequence). J lost 2 bases, V lost 4 bases, and 4 bases had no gene match. The CDR3 is 16 amino acids. The CDR3 nucleotides are TGTGCCAGCAGCTGGCTAGCGGGAGGAACCTACAATGAGCAGTTCTTC. Protein product: CASSWLAGGTYNEQFF.

The J gene is TRBJ2-7, the V gene TRBV7-6, with 8 positions matching TRBD1. The CDR3 length is 14 residues. After removal of 5 bases from V and 0 bases from J, the junction contained 3 bases not matched to a gene. Per the germline V gene, CDR1 is SGHVS and CDR2 is FNYEAQ. CDR3 sequence reads: CASSGQGSSYEQYF. CDR3 coding DNA: TGTGCCAGCAGCGGACAGGGCTCCTCCTACGAGCAGTACTTC.

The rearrangement joins TRBV20-1 to TRBJ2-5; 10 nucleotides align to TRBD1. The length of the CDR3 is 14 residues. The V gene end was trimmed by 4 bases and the J gene end by 3 bases; junction bases not matched to a gene: 5. The germline gives CDR1 DFQATT, CDR2 SNEGSKA (reference sequence). The CDR3 sequence is CSAMTGTGEETQYF. In DNA, the CDR3 is TGCAGTGCTATGACCGGGACAGGGGAAGAGACCCAGTACTTC.

The table lists this clonotype with a few counts. The gene calls are TRBV28 and TRBJ2-1, with 7 bases matching TRBD2. The germline gives CDR1 MDHEN, CDR2 SYDVKM. V was pared by 3 bases and J by 6 bases, with 5 bases of the junction left unmatched. This CDR3 region has 14 residues. The CDR3 region is CASSFALALNEQFF. The CDR3 DNA reads TGTGCCAGCAGTTTTGCACTAGCGCTCAATGAGCAGTTCTTC.